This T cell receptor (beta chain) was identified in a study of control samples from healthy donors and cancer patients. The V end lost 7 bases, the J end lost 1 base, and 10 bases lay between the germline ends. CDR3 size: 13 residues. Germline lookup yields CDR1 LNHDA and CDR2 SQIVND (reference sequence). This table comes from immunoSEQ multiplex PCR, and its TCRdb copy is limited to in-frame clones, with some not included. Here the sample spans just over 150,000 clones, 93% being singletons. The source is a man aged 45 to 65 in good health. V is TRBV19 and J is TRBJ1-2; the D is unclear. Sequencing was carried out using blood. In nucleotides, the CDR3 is TGTGCCAGTAAGGCAGGCCATAACTATGGCTACACCTTC. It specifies CASKAGHNYGYTF.